The present T cell receptor beta chain was sequenced within a study of breast tumors, draining lymph nodes, adjacent tissues. General study findings and limits: Tumor T cell lymph node origin was a supported hypothesis, not proven. Tumor and nontumor repertoires were significantly more similar in luminal-like than in basal-like breast cancer.

One entry per CDR3 protein results from TCRdb running MiXCR on the multiplex PCR reads. This repertoire shows more than 250,000 distinct CDR3 sequences, over 25% found once; its top ten account for more than 1%. The lymph nodes were axillary draining lymph nodes from breast cancer patients. With respect to this clonotype: Its target is unknown. One junction end disagrees with the germline gene, perhaps due to a read error.

The CDR3 runs 16 residues. Germline lookup yields CDR1 SGHVS and CDR2 FNYEAQ. The sample taken for sequencing was axillary lymph node tissue. The chain combines TRBV7-6 with TRBJ1-1; D perhaps matches TRBD1 (6 bases). The sequence came from a female donor with breast cancer. Some clones in this sample may be carry-over from other donors' samples. This CDR3 reads CASSALGGETNTEPFF. DNA for the CDR3: TGTGCCAGCAGCGCCTTGGGGGGCGAAACGAACACTGAACCTTTCTTT.